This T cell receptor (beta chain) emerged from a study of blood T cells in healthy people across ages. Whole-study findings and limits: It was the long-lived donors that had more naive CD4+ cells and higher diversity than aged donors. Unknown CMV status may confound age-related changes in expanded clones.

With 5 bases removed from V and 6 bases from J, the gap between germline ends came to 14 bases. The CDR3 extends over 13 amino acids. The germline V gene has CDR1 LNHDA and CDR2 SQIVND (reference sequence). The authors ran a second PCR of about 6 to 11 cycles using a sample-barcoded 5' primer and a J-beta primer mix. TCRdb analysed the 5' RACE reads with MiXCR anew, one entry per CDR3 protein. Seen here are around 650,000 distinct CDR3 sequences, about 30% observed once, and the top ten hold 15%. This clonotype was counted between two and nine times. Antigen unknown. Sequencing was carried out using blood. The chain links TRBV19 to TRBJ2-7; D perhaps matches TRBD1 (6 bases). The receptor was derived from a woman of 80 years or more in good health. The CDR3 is CASSEDRLGEQYF. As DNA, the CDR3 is TGTGCCAGTAGTGAAGACAGGCTAGGCGAGCAGTACTTC.